A selection of T cell receptor beta chains follows, all from one sample in a study of blood T cell repertoires in COVID-19. Assay: immunoSEQ multiplex PCR; the TCRdb copy retains only in-frame clones and omits some. The sample has a few hundred thousand clones; approximately 80% are singletons. The source material was peripheral blood. All receptors come from a man aged 25 to 40 who had recovered from COVID-19. CDR3s include the opening cysteine and the closing phenylalanine or tryptophan. D genes are given only for firm matches. The size entry is marked missing in some rows and otherwise reads once, few, many or a size class.

-	TRBV6-6	TRBJ2-5	-	TGTGCCAGCAGTTACTCTGCTAGCCAAGAGACCCAGTACTTC	CASSYSASQETQYF
-	TRBV7-9	TRBJ2-5	once	TGTGCCAGCAGCGGGGGCTCCCCGGAGACCCAGTACTTC	CASSGGSPETQYF
TRBD2	TRBV11-3	TRBJ2-3	-	TGTGCCAGCAGCCAACGGACTAGCGGGGGGGAGGCAGATACGCAGTATTTT	CASSQRTSGGEADTQYF
-	TRBV5-1	TRBJ2-2	-	TGCGCCAGCAAGCCTCGGGATCTCGCGAACACCGGGGAGCTGTTTTTT	CASKPRDLANTGELFF
-	TRBV6-1	TRBJ2-2	-	TGTGCCAGCAGTGACCGGAACACCGGGGAGCTGTTTTTT	CASSDRNTGELFF
TRBD2	TRBV24-1	TRBJ2-3	many	TGTGCCACCAGTTCGAAGCGGGGGAGCACAGATACGCAGTATTTT	CATSSKRGSTDTQYF
-	TRBV9	TRBJ2-2	-	TGTGCCAGCAGCGTAGAGGGAGTAAGAGGGGAGCTGTTTTTT	CASSVEGVRGELFF
TRBD1	TRBV7-3	TRBJ2-3	-	TGTGCCAGCAGCTTAAGGCTAGGGGGCGGGGATACGCAGTATTTT	CASSLRLGGGDTQYF
TRBD1	TRBV10-3	TRBJ1-1	once	TGTGCCATCAGCCTGGGACAGGGCAACACTGAAGCTTTCTTT	CAISLGQGNTEAFF
-	TRBV3-1/TRBV3-2	TRBJ2-6	-	TGTGCCAGCAGTCTGAGGGCGCGTGGGGCCAACGTCCTGACTTTC	CASSLRARGANVLTF
-	TRBV7-9	TRBJ1-2	-	TGTGCCAGCAGCGTCACAGGGAACTATGGCTACACCTTC	CASSVTGNYGYTF
TRBD1	TRBV28	TRBJ1-2	-	TGTGCTAGCACAAGCCTTGGGACAGCCTATGGCTACACCTTC	CASTSLGTAYGYTF
TRBD1	TRBV10-3	TRBJ2-1	-	TGTGCCATCGGAGGGACAGGGGCCCGCAATGAGCAGTTCTTC	CAIGGTGARNEQFF
-	TRBV6-6	TRBJ1-2	-	TGTGCCAGCAGTTATGAGGAAATGGGCTATGGCTACACCTTC	CASSYEEMGYGYTF
-	TRBV3-1/TRBV3-2	TRBJ2-1	-	TGTGCCAGCAGCCCCCGCCGGGAGCGGATCAATGAGCAGTTCTTC	CASSPRRERINEQFF
-	TRBV29-1	TRBJ2-2	-	TGCAGCGTGGTATCTGTGCGGGACACCGGGGAGCTGTTTTTT	CSVVSVRDTGELFF
TRBD1	TRBV7-9	TRBJ1-5	-	TGTGCCAGCAGCGTCCAGGGGGGAAGCAATCAGCCCCAGCATTTT	CASSVQGGSNQPQHF
-	TRBV5-1	TRBJ1-1	-	TGCGCCAGCAGCTTGTCGATTAGCAGCATGAACACTGAAGCTTTCTTT	CASSLSISSMNTEAFF
-	TRBV7-9	TRBJ1-1	-	TGTGCCAGCAGCTTAGTGGGGGTCTGGAGGGAGACTGAAGCTTTCTTT	CASSLVGVWRETEAFF
TRBD1	TRBV11-2	TRBJ2-1	-	TGTGCCAGCAGCGCACGGGACAGGGGCGCGGGTGAGCAGTTCTTC	CASSARDRGAGEQFF
TRBD1	TRBV7-9	TRBJ1-2	-	TGTGCCAGCAGCTGGGACAGGGGGAAGTATGGCTACACCTTC	CASSWDRGKYGYTF
TRBD1	TRBV6-1	TRBJ1-1	-	TGTGCCAGCAGTGAAACAGGGGGGACCACTGAAGCTTTCTTT	CASSETGGTTEAFF
TRBD2	TRBV5-1	TRBJ2-6	-	TGCGCCAGCAGCTTGGGGGGACTAATCTCTGGGGCCAACGTCCTGACTTTC	CASSLGGLISGANVLTF
TRBD1	TRBV11-2	TRBJ2-2	-	TGTGCCAGCAGCCTGATGGCGACAGGGTTCGGCGGGGAGCTGTTTTTT	CASSLMATGFGGELFF
-	TRBV2	TRBJ2-7	-	TGTGCCAGCAATTGGGGGCGGAACACTGACGAGCAGTACTTC	CASNWGRNTDEQYF
-	TRBV5-5	TRBJ1-2	-	TGTGCCAGCAGTAATTTACTTACAGGGACCCTTAGTGGAGGCTACACCTTC	CASSNLLTGTLSGGYTF
-	TRBV7-9	TRBJ2-5	-	TGTGCCAGCAGCTTTTACAGGGGAGGAGAGACCCAGTACTTC	CASSFYRGGETQYF
TRBD2	TRBV9	TRBJ2-2	once	TGTGCCAGCAGCGTATTATCTAGCGGGGGGAACACCGGGGAGCTGTTTTTT	CASSVLSSGGNTGELFF
TRBD1	TRBV7-9	TRBJ2-3	-	TGTGCCAGCAGCCCGCCGGGACAGGGGGTTTATTTTACAGATACGCAGTATTTT	CASSPPGQGVYFTDTQYF
TRBD1	TRBV7-9	TRBJ2-2	-	TGTGCCAGCAGCTTAACAGGGGCGAACACCGGGGAGCTGTTTTTT	CASSLTGANTGELFF
TRBD1	TRBV19	TRBJ1-5	few	TGTGCCAGTAGTGTGGGACAGCCCAATCAGCCCCAGCATTTT	CASSVGQPNQPQHF
-	TRBV2	TRBJ1-1	-	TGTGCCAGCAGTGAAGTTATAGACAGACAGAACACTGAAGCTTTCTTT	CASSEVIDRQNTEAFF
-	TRBV5-8	TRBJ1-1	-	TGTGCCAGCAGCTTACAGGGCAACCTGAACACTGAAGCTTTCTTT	CASSLQGNLNTEAFF
-	TRBV5-4	TRBJ2-5	few	TGTGCCAGCAGCCTACCGGTGGGGGACGGGGGTCAAGAGACCCAGTACTTC	CASSLPVGDGGQETQYF
-	TRBV2	TRBJ1-2	-	TGTGCCAGCAGCCTCCAGGGTTCTCGGGGCTACACCTTC	CASSLQGSRGYTF
-	TRBV28	TRBJ1-2	-	TGTGCCAGCTGTGTCCGGGGCGGAGGGAACTATGGCTACACCTTC	CASCVRGGGNYGYTF
-	TRBV28	TRBJ1-1	once	TGTGCCAGCAGTTTAATCGTCGACAGCGACTCGAACACTGAAGCTTTCTTT	CASSLIVDSDSNTEAFF
-	TRBV5-5	TRBJ1-6	-	TGTGCCAGCAGCTTCTCATTAACCGCCTACTATAATTCACCCCTCCACTTT	CASSFSLTAYYNSPLHF
TRBD1	TRBV19	TRBJ2-1	-	TGTGCCAGTAGTACCCCGGGGCAGGGGGCGACAGAGCAGTTCTTC	CASSTPGQGATEQFF
-	TRBV29-1	TRBJ1-6	-	TGCAGCGTTGGGGCGAAAGGGAGGCCCTCCTATAATTCACCCCTCCACTTT	CSVGAKGRPSYNSPLHF
-	TRBV6-1	TRBJ1-1	-	TGTGCCAGCAGTGAAGTAGTGGGGGCAGGAAACACTGAAGCTTTCTTT	CASSEVVGAGNTEAFF
-	TRBV5-1	TRBJ2-7	-	TGCGCCAGCAGCCCGGGTAAGGACTACGAGCAGTACTTC	CASSPGKDYEQYF
TRBD2	TRBV9	TRBJ2-5	-	TGTGCCAGCAGCGGAAGCGGGGGGGCCCGAGAGACCCAGTACTTC	CASSGSGGARETQYF
-	TRBV7-3	TRBJ2-6	-	TGTGCCAGCAGCTTAACTTCAGGGTCAGCTGGGGCCAACGTCCTGACTTTC	CASSLTSGSAGANVLTF
-	TRBV10-3	TRBJ1-4	-	TGTGCCATCAGTTCTTCACAGGGCGATGAAAAACTGTTTTTT	CAISSSQGDEKLFF
TRBD1	TRBV5-4	TRBJ1-6	once	TGTGCCAGCAGCTTAGAGGGGGCCAATTCACCCCTCCACTTT	CASSLEGANSPLHF
-	TRBV28	TRBJ1-1	-	TGTGCCAGCAGGGATGCAGGGAACACTGAAGCTTTCTTT	CASRDAGNTEAFF
-	TRBV28	TRBJ1-1	-	TGTGCCAGCAGTTTGTATAGGCAGGGCGACACTGAAGCTTTCTTT	CASSLYRQGDTEAFF
-	TRBV5-8	TRBJ1-4	-	TGTGCCAGCAGCTCCGGCGGGGGACGAAGAGGGGAAAAACTGTTTTTT	CASSSGGGRRGEKLFF
TRBD1	TRBV27	TRBJ2-7	once	TGTGCCAGCAGTCCGGGACAGAGCTACGAGCAGTACTTC	CASSPGQSYEQYF
-	TRBV5-1	TRBJ1-4	-	TGCGCCAGCAGCTTGTTTGGTTCGGGGAATGAAAAACTGTTTTTT	CASSLFGSGNEKLFF
TRBD2	TRBV4-2	TRBJ2-2	-	TGTGCCAGCAGCCCCATAGGGAGCGGGGGGCCCCGGGGGGAGCTGTTTTTT	CASSPIGSGGPRGELFF
-	TRBV28	TRBJ1-2	-	TGTGCCAGCACCACAAGGGGGGGCGGCTACACCTTC	CASTTRGGGYTF
-	TRBV28	TRBJ1-2	-	TGTGCCAGCAGTGACTCCAGTTACTATGGCTACACCTTC	CASSDSSYYGYTF
-	TRBV10-1	TRBJ2-5	-	TGCGCCAGCAGTCTCAACGCCGACGAGGCCCAGTACTTC	CASSLNADEAQYF